This record looks at one T cell receptor (beta chain) sequence and its context. No antigen is known for it. This entry belongs to a study of early T cells in non-severe SARS-CoV-2 infection. The overall study: Sequencing of unsorted whole blood was done on bulk RNA, leaving chains unpaired.

The library protocol tagged individual cDNA molecules with unique molecular identifiers. TCRdb re-analysed the 5' RACE reads in MiXCR, keeping a single row per CDR3 protein. The sample contains 50,000 to 60,000 distinct CDR3 sequences, approximately 8% of which appear only once. CDR1 and CDR2 (germline): SGDLS, YYNGEE. This CDR3 is 15 amino acids long. V was trimmed by 3 bases and J by 7 bases, leaving 16 bases between them. Whole-study findings and limits: A preference for anti-spike CD8 responses marked VDJdb matching, which missed private and CD4 specificities.

The rearrangement links TRBV9 to TRBJ2-2; TRBD1 might be the D (5 bases). The sequenced sample was whole blood. This TCR was sampled from an adult who was a healthcare worker with PCR-confirmed SARS-CoV-2 infection or an uninfected control (not recorded which). In DNA, the CDR3 is TGTGCCAGCAGCGCGAAGGACAAGACTTACGGGGAGCTGTTTTTT. This sequence encodes CASSAKDKTYGELFF.